This entry describes one TCR beta chain. Antigen: not known. The TCR beta CDR3 regions underwent amplification from RNA transcripts. The first-round RT-PCR employed HTBI primers together with the Qiagen OneStep RT-PCR kit. A multiplex PCR was then performed as the second round. TCRdb reanalysed the multiplex PCR reads using MiXCR and keeps one entry per CDR3 protein. The sample contains roughly 400,000 distinct CDR3 sequences, 15% to 19% of which appear only once. The entry originates in a study of Graves' ophthalmopathy and Graves' hyperthyroidism. Exclusion applied to patients with other autoimmune diseases, uncontrolled infections, pregnancy or lactation. Findings and caveats of the study: Sensitivity of about 90% and specificity of approximately 76% were achieved when a 13-signature model separated ophthalmopathy from stable hyperthyroidism.

Sequenced material: peripheral blood. The clonotype originates from a young woman with stable Graves' hyperthyroidism.

The chain's CDR3 is CASSLRIGMNTEAFF. The CDR3 nucleotides read TGCGCCAGCAGCTTGAGGATTGGCATGAACACTGAAGCTTTCTTT. J is TRBJ1-1 and V is TRBV5-1; D call uncertain. Looked up from germline, CDR1 is SGHRS and CDR2 is YFSETQ. The CDR3 has 15 amino acids. The V end lost 1 base, the J end lost 0 bases, and 10 bases lay between the germline ends.